The 32 T cell receptor beta chains in this list originate from one sample, sequenced in a study of beta chain features in type 1 diabetes. These receptors' antigens are unknown. Findings and caveats of the study: In all four CD4+ subsets, TCRB CDR3 length was significantly, moderately reduced in type 1 diabetes.

Every isolated RNA sample was fully reverse transcribed, so sequencing captured expressed TCRB transcripts. This table comes from immunoSEQ multiplex PCR, and its TCRdb copy is limited to in-frame clones, with some not included. The sample carries approximately 170,000 clones, under 9.5% recorded once. Sample: central memory CD4+ T cells from blood. The receptors here all came from a man between 18 and 35 years old with type 1 diabetes.

This clone has a handful of counts. J is TRBJ2-7 and V is TRBV7-2; 11 nucleotides align to TRBD2. J was trimmed by 0 bases and V by 5 bases; bases with no gene match: 3. This CDR3 region has 15 residues. Germline-derived CDR1 and CDR2 are SGHTA and FQGNSA. The chain's CDR3 is CASSPTSGVSYEQYF. CDR3 sequence (DNA): TGTGCCAGCAGCCCGACTAGCGGGGTCTCCTACGAGCAGTACTTC.

This clone was seen only a few times. This sequence joins TRBV2 and TRBJ1-4, with 7 nucleotides matching TRBD1. Germline V gene lookup returns CDR1 SNHLY and CDR2 FYNNEI. The CDR3 is 13 amino acids. V lost 6 bases and J lost 8; bases outside the gene matches: 6. CDR3 sequence reads: CASSGTDFEKLFF. The CDR3 DNA is TGTGCCAGCAGCGGGACAGACTTCGAAAAACTGTTTTTT.

In its sample, this clone was seen a few times. The chain links TRBV4-1 to TRBJ2-2; D is perhaps TRBD2 (6 bases). V dropped 4 bases and J dropped 11 bases, with 20 bases sitting between them. Germline V gives CDR1 MGHRA, CDR2 YSYEKL. This CDR3 region has 15 residues. The CDR3 coding sequence is TGCGCCAGCAGCCCGGGACTCCTCGTAATCGGAGAGCTGTTTTTT. It specifies CASSPGLLVIGELFF.

V and J are TRBV5-4 and TRBJ2-1, with D possibly matching TRBD1 (6 bases). The CDR3 contains 14 residues. V lost 2 bases, J lost 7 bases, and 13 bases lay in between. Germline V gives CDR1 SGHNT, CDR2 YYREEE (reference sequence). The CDR3 DNA reads TGTGCCAGCAGCTTTAGCGCAGGGGATAATGAGCAGTTCTTC. Translation gives CASSFSAGDNEQFF.

This clone was detected a few times. V is TRBV7-2 and J is TRBJ2-1; 7 bases align to TRBD1. The J segment lost 4 bases and the V segment lost 5 bases, leaving 8 bases of the junction unmatched. The CDR3 has 15 residues. Germline V gene data show CDR1 as SGHTA and CDR2 as FQGNSA. The CDR3 reads CASSLQGTDYNEQFF. In DNA form, the CDR3 reads TGTGCCAGCAGCCTCCAAGGGACAGATTACAATGAGCAGTTCTTC.

The chain employs TRBV27 and TRBJ2-1, with 7 bases lining up with TRBD2. Germline CDR1 reads MNHEY; CDR2 reads SMNVEV (reference sequence). The V segment lost 2 bases and the J segment 6 bases; nucleotides outside the gene matches: 4. This CDR3 spans 14 amino acids. In nucleotides, the CDR3 is TGTGCCAGCAGTTTAGCGGGAGTTGGCAATGAGCAGTTCTTC. Protein product: CASSLAGVGNEQFF.

The chain couples TRBV18 to TRBJ1-4; 7 nucleotides match TRBD1. The germline V gene has CDR1 KGHSH and CDR2 LQKENI. The CDR3 runs 16 residues. V lost 4 bases, J lost 5 bases, and 10 bases stayed unmatched. As DNA, the CDR3 is TGTGCCAGCTCACGAAACGCACAGGGGACAAATGAAAAACTGTTTTTT. It translates to CASSRNAQGTNEKLFF.

This chain links TRBV7-9 with TRBJ2-3; 9 nucleotides line up with TRBD2. V dropped 2 bases and J dropped 5; count of bases not matched to a gene: 2. CDR1 SEHNR and CDR2 FQNEAQ come from the germline V gene (reference sequence). The CDR3 extends over 14 amino acids. The chain's CDR3 is CASSLPLAGDTQYF. CDR3 DNA sequence: TGTGCCAGCAGCTTACCACTAGCGGGAGATACGCAGTATTTT.

The chain couples TRBV7-9 to TRBJ1-5; D uncertain. Trimming cost V 5 bases and J 5 bases, with 10 bases left between them. CDR3 length: 13 residues. Germline V gene data show CDR1 as SEHNR and CDR2 as FQNEAQ (reference sequence). The CDR3, as DNA: TGTGCCAGCAGCACCTACTCCGATCAGCCCCAGCATTTT. Translating gives CASSTYSDQPQHF.

This clone was detected only a few times. The chain uses TRBV14 and TRBJ2-2; 8 nucleotides line up with TRBD1. Trimming took 1 base from V and 13 from J; bases not matched to a gene: 5. The CDR3 is 13 residues long. Per the germline V gene, CDR1 is SGHDN and CDR2 is FVKESK. This chain's CDR3 is CASSQADRGRLFF. DNA for the CDR3: TGTGCCAGCAGCCAAGCCGACAGGGGTAGGCTGTTTTTT.

This clone came up a few times. The chain combines TRBV6-1 with TRBJ2-7; D perhaps matches TRBD1 (6 bases). V dropped 1 base and J dropped 3 bases, with 7 bases sitting between them. This CDR3 region has 13 residues. Per germline, CDR1 MNHNS and CDR2 SASEGT. The CDR3 reads CASSEGTVYEQYF. The CDR3, as DNA: TGTGCCAGCAGTGAAGGGACAGTCTACGAGCAGTACTTC.

A word on this clone: This sample also contains other DNA sequences that code for the same CDR3. The chain uses TRBV7-2 and TRBJ1-2; 8 bases fit TRBD1. V lost 3 bases and J lost 3; bases outside the gene matches: 0. Germline CDR1 SGHTA, CDR2 FQGNSA. The CDR3 runs 13 residues. Written as DNA, the CDR3 is TGTGCCAGCAGCTTGGACAGGGACTATGGCTACACCTTC. Protein product: CASSLDRDYGYTF.

This clone was observed a few times. The chain has TRBV9 and TRBJ2-5, with 9 bases aligning to TRBD1. J was trimmed by 7 bases and V by 0 bases; bases with no gene match: 10. The CDR3 runs 16 residues. Germline CDR1 and CDR2: SGDLS and YYNGEE. CDR3 protein: CASSVERTGGIGTQYF. The CDR3 nucleotides read TGTGCCAGCAGCGTAGAACGAACAGGGGGCATCGGGACCCAGTACTTC. Together with reference TRBV9 and TRBJ2-5, the CDR3 gives the full variable domain: DSGVTQTPKHLITATGQRVTLRCSPRSGDLSVYWYQQSLDQGLQFLIQYYNGEERAKGNILERFSAQQFPDLHSELNLSSLELGDSALYFCASSVERTGGIGTQYFGPGTRLLVL.

The CDR3 DNA reads as TGTGCCAGCAGTCCGATTACCTATTTGGGGGGTCAGCCCCAGCATTTT. This codes for CASSPITYLGGQPQHF. The chain joins TRBV28 to TRBJ1-5; a weak D match, TRBD1 (5 bases). The CDR3 loop spans 16 amino acids. The germline V gene encodes CDR1 MDHEN and CDR2 SYDVKM. Trimming pared 5 bases from V and 6 bases from J, leaving 20 bases between.

This clone was detected ten times or more. The chain joins TRBV29-1 to TRBJ2-1; TRBD1 aligns across 8 bases. Germline V gives CDR1 SQVTM, CDR2 ANQGSEA. The CDR3 loop spans 12 amino acids. V lost 7 bases, J lost 5 bases, and 4 bases stayed unmatched. The CDR3 DNA follows: TGCAGCGGGGGACAGGACAACAATGAGCAGTTCTTC. Its translation is CSGGQDNNEQFF.

This chain links TRBV5-6 with TRBJ1-2, with a tentative D call TRBD1 (5 bases). This CDR3 is built from 13 residues. Germline V CDR1 and CDR2: SGHDT, YYEEEE. Trimming removed 4 bases from V and 1 base from J, with 8 bases in between. CDR3 DNA: TGTGCCAGCAGCCTGGACAATAACTATGGCTACACCTTC. Amino acid sequence: CASSLDNNYGYTF.

This clone was seen more than once but under ten times. DNA for the CDR3: TGTGCCAGCAGCTCCGGACTAGCGGGGTACACAGATACGCAGTATTTT. Translating gives CASSSGLAGYTDTQYF. This rearrangement joins TRBV5-4 to TRBJ2-3, with 12 bases fitting TRBD2. CDR1 is SGHNT, CDR2 YYREEE, per germline (reference sequence). The CDR3 has 16 amino acids. The trim removed 3 bases at V and 2 bases at J, leaving 4 bases unmatched.

Ten or more counts support this clone. The chain links TRBV28 to TRBJ1-6, with D uncertain. Germline V gene lookup returns CDR1 MDHEN and CDR2 SYDVKM. CDR3 length equals 13 residues. V was clipped by 7 bases and J by 9 bases, with 13 bases between them. The CDR3 coding sequence is TGTGCCAGCATCGACACCTTAATTTCACCCCTCCACTTT. It yields the protein CASIDTLISPLHF.

This clone occurred a few times. This sequence joins TRBV4-2 and TRBJ1-3; D uncertain. The CDR3 runs to 15 residues. V lost 0 bases to trimming and J lost 0 bases, with 6 bases between them. Looked up from germline, CDR1 is LGHNA and CDR2 is YNFKEQ. The CDR3 region is CASSQEWSSGNTIYF. CDR3 DNA: TGTGCCAGCAGCCAAGAATGGAGCTCTGGAAACACCATATATTTT.

The chain uses TRBV7-6 and TRBJ2-4; TRBD2 matches at 9 bases. This CDR3 contains 17 residues. V was pared by 1 base and J by 7 bases, with 11 bases of the junction left unmatched. Germline values: CDR1 SGHVS, CDR2 FNYEAQ. The CDR3 spells CASSLEAGGPRGNIQYF. CDR3 sequence (DNA): TGTGCCAGCAGCTTAGAGGCGGGAGGGCCAAGGGGGAACATTCAGTACTTC.

The genes are TRBV7-8 and TRBJ1-6; 8 nucleotides line up with TRBD1. CDR1 and CDR2 from the germline V gene are SGHVS and FQNEAQ. This CDR3 contains 14 residues. V was pared by 6 bases and J by 5 bases, with 3 bases of the junction left unmatched. The CDR3 nucleotides are TGTGCCAGCAGTCCAGGGGGCGATAATTCACCCCTCCACTTT. Its protein is CASSPGGDNSPLHF.

The chain couples TRBV9 to TRBJ1-1, with D tentatively TRBD1 (6 bases). The germline V and J ends were trimmed by 0 bases and 1 base, with 13 bases remaining between them. In germline, CDR1 is SGDLS, CDR2 YYNGEE. The CDR3 length is 16 residues. The CDR3 spells CASSVGMGTTNTEAFF. CDR3 in DNA: TGTGCCAGCAGCGTAGGAATGGGGACAACGAACACTGAAGCTTTCTTT.

This clone was counted a few times. This chain links TRBV5-1 with TRBJ2-2, with TRBD2 matching over 8 bases. This CDR3 is built from 14 residues. V was clipped by 7 bases and J by 7 bases; unmatched bases: 9. CDR1 is SGHRS, CDR2 YFSETQ, per germline. This CDR3 reads CASGGSTSGGELFF. CDR3 nucleotide sequence: TGCGCCAGCGGTGGGTCTACTAGCGGCGGGGAGCTGTTTTTT.

In its sample, this clone was seen a few times. The chain employs TRBV28 and TRBJ2-4; no firm D call. CDR1 is MDHEN and CDR2 is SYDVKM in the germline V gene. Trimming stripped 6 bases from V and 4 bases from J, with 19 bases between. This CDR3 has 16 amino acids. The CDR3 bases are TGTGCCAGCAGCGATTCTGCTACAGCCGGAAAAAACATTCAGTACTTC. Amino acids: CASSDSATAGKNIQYF.

This clone has more than one count but fewer than ten. V is TRBV7-8 and J is TRBJ1-1; 8 bases map to TRBD1. With 5 bases clipped from V and 5 bases from J, the junction kept 13 bases outside the gene matches. Per germline, CDR1 SGHVS and CDR2 FQNEAQ. The CDR3 extends over 16 amino acids. The CDR3 DNA reads TGTGCCAGCAGCACTCTCCAGGGGGCGAGCTGGACTGAAGCTTTCTTT. It specifies CASSTLQGASWTEAFF.

The gene calls are TRBV7-7 and TRBJ2-2; D is uncertain. Germline CDR1 and CDR2: SSHAT and FNYEAQ (reference sequence). The CDR3 loop spans 13 amino acids. V lost 6 bases to trimming and J lost 2 bases, with 7 bases between them. CDR3 nucleotide sequence: TGTGCCAGCAGGTCACAAAACACCGGGGAGCTGTTTTTT. Translating gives CASRSQNTGELFF.

The genes are TRBV28 and TRBJ2-1; TRBD2 matches at 11 bases. The J segment lost 7 bases and the V segment lost 2 bases, leaving 7 bases of the junction unmatched. Germline V gene data show CDR1 as MDHEN and CDR2 as SYDVKM. CDR3 length equals 16 residues. The CDR3 region has the DNA TGTGCCAGCAGTTTAATGGGGACTAGCGGTGATAATGAGCAGTTCTTC. Its protein is CASSLMGTSGDNEQFF.

The CDR3 DNA follows: TGTGCCAGCAGATCGACTAGCGGGAGGTTTGGAGATCTCAATGAGCAGTTCTTC. This translates into CASRSTSGRFGDLNEQFF. The J gene is TRBJ2-1, the V gene TRBV7-9; 13 bases match TRBD2. The trim removed 6 bases at V and 6 bases at J, leaving 14 bases unmatched. CDR1 SEHNR and CDR2 FQNEAQ come from the germline V gene (reference sequence). The CDR3 totals 18 residues.

The chain recombines TRBV4-3 with TRBJ2-4; a weak D match, TRBD1 (6 bases). The germline V and J ends were trimmed by 0 bases and 6 bases, with 15 bases remaining between them. The germline CDR1 and CDR2 sequences are LGHNA and YSLEER. The CDR3 runs to 16 residues. The chain's CDR3 is CASSQEAGAPGNIQYF. CDR3 bases: TGCGCCAGCAGCCAAGAGGCAGGGGCGCCGGGAAACATTCAGTACTTC.

This clone appeared a few times. V is TRBV15 and J is TRBJ2-6, with a possible D match to TRBD1 (6 bases). The V end lost 4 bases, the J end lost 6 bases, and 13 bases lay between the germline ends. Germline CDR1 reads LNHNV; CDR2 reads YYDKDF (reference sequence). CDR3 length: 15 amino acids. The CDR3 spells CATSTDRKEANVLTF. In nucleotides, the CDR3 is TGTGCCACCAGCACCGACAGGAAAGAGGCCAACGTCCTGACTTTC. The entire variable domain, with the rest obtained from reference TRBV15 and TRBJ2-6, is as follows: DAMVIQNPRYQVTQFGKPVTLSCSQTLNHNVMYWYQQKSSQAPKLLFHYYDKDFNNEADTPDNFQSRRPNTSFCFLDIRSPGLGDTAMYLCATSTDRKEANVLTFGAGSRLTVL.

This clone was found a few times. CDR3 sequence: CASSLSIGTGGGLGYTF. The CDR3 region has the DNA TGTGCCAGCAGTTTATCTATCGGGACAGGGGGCGGGCTCGGCTACACCTTC. The rearrangement uses TRBV28 and TRBJ1-2; 12 bases align to TRBD1. V lost 1 base, J lost 8 bases, and 11 bases stayed unmatched. This CDR3 region has 17 residues. The germline CDR1 and CDR2 sequences are MDHEN and SYDVKM.

The rearrangement joins TRBV28 to TRBJ2-1; 13 bases match TRBD2. The germline gives CDR1 MDHEN, CDR2 SYDVKM. Germline trimming cut 1 base from V and 5 bases from J; bases unmatched to any gene: 2. The CDR3 covers 16 residues. Here the CDR3 DNA reads TGTGCCAGCAGTTTATTGGGGACTAGCGGGGACAATGAGCAGTTCTTC. It yields the protein CASSLLGTSGDNEQFF.